The sample holds a few counts of the clone carrying this T cell receptor beta chain. Its antigen is as yet unknown. This entry belongs to a study of identical twins. Each CDR3 protein is one row after TCRdb ran MiXCR on the 5' RACE reads. The data show 1.5 million to 2 million distinct CDR3 sequences, 25% to 35% seen once. General study points: Whereas memory repertoires showed no such difference, abundant cord blood beta clonotypes carried fewer insertions. Zero-insertion analyses could be partly confounded by invariant MAIT and iNKT cells. There was an excess of low generation probability in the out-of-frame alpha sequences that twins shared.

This receptor was taken from a newborn girl in good health. Sequences were obtained from cord blood.

The CDR3 spells CSARFSESTDTQYF. CDR3 DNA: TGCAGTGCTAGATTTAGCGAGAGCACAGATACGCAGTATTTT. The rearrangement links TRBV20-1 to TRBJ2-3; D might be TRBD2 (5 bases). The V end lost 2 bases, the J end lost 0 bases, and 9 bases lay between the germline ends. The CDR3 consists of 14 residues. Per germline, CDR1 DFQATT and CDR2 SNEGSKA (reference sequence).